This TCR beta chain appears in the sequencing data of a study of blood T cell repertoires in COVID-19. Only in-frame clones appear in the TCRdb table, and some are missing; sequencing was by immunoSEQ multiplex PCR. The data hold 200,000 or so clones, with about 94% observed a single time. The CDR3 has 12 amino acids. V was trimmed by 4 bases and J by 4 bases, leaving 11 bases between them. CDR1 and CDR2 (germline): GTSNPN, SVGIG (reference sequence). Sequencing input: peripheral blood. This TCR was recovered from a man aged 55 to 69 with COVID-19, enrolled during active disease. The J gene is TRBJ2-7, the V gene TRBV30; the D gene is possibly TRBD1 (7 bases). The CDR3 sequence: CAWKGAGYEQYF. The DNA for the CDR3 is TGTGCCTGGAAGGGGGCGGGGTACGAGCAGTACTTC.